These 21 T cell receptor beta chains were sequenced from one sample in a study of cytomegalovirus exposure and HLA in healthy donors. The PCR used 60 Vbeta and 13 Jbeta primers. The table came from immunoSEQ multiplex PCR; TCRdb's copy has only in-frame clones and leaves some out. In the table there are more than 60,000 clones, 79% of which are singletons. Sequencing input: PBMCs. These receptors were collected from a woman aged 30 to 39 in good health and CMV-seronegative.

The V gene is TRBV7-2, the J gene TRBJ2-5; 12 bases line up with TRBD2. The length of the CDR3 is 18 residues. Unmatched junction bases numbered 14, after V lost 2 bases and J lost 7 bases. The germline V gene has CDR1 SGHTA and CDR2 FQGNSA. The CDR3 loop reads CASSLLIVASGGVGTQYF. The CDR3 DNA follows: TGTGCCAGCAGCTTACTAATAGTCGCTAGCGGGGGGGTTGGGACCCAGTACTTC.

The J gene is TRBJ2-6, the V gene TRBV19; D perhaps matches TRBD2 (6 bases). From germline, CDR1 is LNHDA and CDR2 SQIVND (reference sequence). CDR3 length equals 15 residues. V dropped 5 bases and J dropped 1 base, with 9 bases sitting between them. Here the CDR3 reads CASSFSGSGANVLTF. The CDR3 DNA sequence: TGTGCCAGTAGTTTTAGCGGTTCTGGGGCCAACGTCCTGACTTTC.

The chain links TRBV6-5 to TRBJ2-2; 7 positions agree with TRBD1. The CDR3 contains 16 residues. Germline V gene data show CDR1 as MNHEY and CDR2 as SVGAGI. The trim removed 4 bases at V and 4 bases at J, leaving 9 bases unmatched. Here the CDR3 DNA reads TGTGCCAGCAGTTCATTTAAGGGGGCAAGCACCGGGGAGCTGTTTTTT. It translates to CASSSFKGASTGELFF.

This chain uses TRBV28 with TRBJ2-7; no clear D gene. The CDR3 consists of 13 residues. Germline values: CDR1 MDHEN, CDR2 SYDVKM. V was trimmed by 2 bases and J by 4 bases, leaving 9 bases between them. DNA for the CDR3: TGTGCCAGCAGTTTAGGGCAGGAATACGAGCAGTACTTC. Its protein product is CASSLGQEYEQYF.

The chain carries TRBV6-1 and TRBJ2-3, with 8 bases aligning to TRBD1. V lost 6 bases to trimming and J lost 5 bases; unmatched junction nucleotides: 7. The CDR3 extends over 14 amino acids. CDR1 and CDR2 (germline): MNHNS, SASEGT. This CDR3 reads CASRTGVGGDTQYF. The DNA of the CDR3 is TGTGCCAGCAGGACAGGGGTCGGTGGAGATACGCAGTATTTT.

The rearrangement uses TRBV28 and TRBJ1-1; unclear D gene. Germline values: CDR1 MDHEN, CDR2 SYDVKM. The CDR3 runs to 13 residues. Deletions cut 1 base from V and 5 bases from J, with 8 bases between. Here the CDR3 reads CASSLFGGTEAFF. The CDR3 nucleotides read TGTGCCAGCAGTTTATTCGGTGGTACTGAAGCTTTCTTT.

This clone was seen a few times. Written as DNA, the CDR3 is TGTGCCAGCAGTTCCCTTCTGAGGGAGGGCCTCGGGGGCACCGGGGAGCTGTTTTTT. Protein product: CASSSLLREGLGGTGELFF. The chain uses TRBV27 and TRBJ2-2; TRBD2 matches at 7 bases. V was pared by 4 bases and J by 4 bases, with 18 bases of the junction left unmatched. Germline V gene lookup returns CDR1 MNHEY and CDR2 SMNVEV (reference sequence). The CDR3 is 19 residues long.

The CDR3 is CASSLGGTSGNYEQYV. The CDR3 DNA is TGTGCCAGCAGCTTAGGCGGGACTAGCGGGAACTACGAGCAGTACGTC. The J gene is TRBJ2-7, the V gene TRBV11-3; the match to TRBD2 covers 13 bases. The CDR3 consists of 16 residues. Looked up from germline, CDR1 is SGHNT and CDR2 is YENEEA. V shed 1 base, J shed 3 bases, and the junction held 3 bases outside the gene matches.

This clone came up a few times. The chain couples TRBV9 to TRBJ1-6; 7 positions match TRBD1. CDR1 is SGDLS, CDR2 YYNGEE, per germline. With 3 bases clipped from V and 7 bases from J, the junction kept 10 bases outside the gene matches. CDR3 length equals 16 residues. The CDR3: CASSAKGTASNSPLHF. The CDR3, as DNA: TGTGCCAGCAGCGCCAAAGGGACAGCTTCAAATTCACCCCTCCACTTT.

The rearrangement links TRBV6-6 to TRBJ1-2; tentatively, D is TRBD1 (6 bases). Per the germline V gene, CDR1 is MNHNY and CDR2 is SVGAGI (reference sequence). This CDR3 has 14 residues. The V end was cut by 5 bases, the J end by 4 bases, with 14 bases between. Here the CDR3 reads CASSLDGGAYGYTF. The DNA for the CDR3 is TGTGCCAGCAGTCTAGATGGGGGCGCCTATGGCTACACCTTC.

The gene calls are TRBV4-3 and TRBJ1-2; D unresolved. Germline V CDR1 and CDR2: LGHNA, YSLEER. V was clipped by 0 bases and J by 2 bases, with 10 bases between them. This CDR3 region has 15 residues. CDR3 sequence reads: CASSQDLNGNYGYTF. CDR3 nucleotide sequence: TGCGCCAGCAGCCAAGATCTTAATGGCAACTATGGCTACACCTTC.

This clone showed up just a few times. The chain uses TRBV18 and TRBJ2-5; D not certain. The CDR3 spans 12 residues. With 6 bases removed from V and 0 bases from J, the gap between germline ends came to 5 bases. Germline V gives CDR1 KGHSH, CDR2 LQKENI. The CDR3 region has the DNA TGTGCCAGCTCTCGGTACCAAGAGACCCAGTACTTC. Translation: CASSRYQETQYF.

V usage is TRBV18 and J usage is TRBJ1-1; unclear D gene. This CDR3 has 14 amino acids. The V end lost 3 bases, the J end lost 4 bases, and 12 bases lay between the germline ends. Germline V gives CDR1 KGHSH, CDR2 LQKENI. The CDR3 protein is CASSPAGEGTEAFF. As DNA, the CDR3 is TGTGCCAGCTCACCGGCGGGAGAGGGCACTGAAGCTTTCTTT.

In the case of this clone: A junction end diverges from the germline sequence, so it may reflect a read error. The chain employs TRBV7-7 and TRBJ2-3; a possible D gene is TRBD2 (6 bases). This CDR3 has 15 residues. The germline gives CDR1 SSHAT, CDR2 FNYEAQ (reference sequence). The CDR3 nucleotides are TGTGCTAGCAGCATGGGACTTGATATCACAGATACGCAGTATTTT. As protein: CASSMGLDITDTQYF.

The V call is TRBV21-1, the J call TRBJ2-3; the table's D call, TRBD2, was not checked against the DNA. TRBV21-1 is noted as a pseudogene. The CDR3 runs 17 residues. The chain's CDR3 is CASSKIISSGGMDTQYF. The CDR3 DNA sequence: TGTGCCAGCAGCAAAATTATTTCTAGCGGGGGGATGGATACGCAGTATTTT.

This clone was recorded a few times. The CDR3 loop reads CASSNNYGYTF. The CDR3 bases are TGTGCCAGCAGTAATAACTATGGCTACACCTTC. The chain links TRBV9 to TRBJ1-2; the D is unclear. CDR3 length: 11 residues. CDR1 and CDR2 (germline): SGDLS, YYNGEE. The V and J ends lost 5 bases and 1 base respectively, with 3 bases between them.

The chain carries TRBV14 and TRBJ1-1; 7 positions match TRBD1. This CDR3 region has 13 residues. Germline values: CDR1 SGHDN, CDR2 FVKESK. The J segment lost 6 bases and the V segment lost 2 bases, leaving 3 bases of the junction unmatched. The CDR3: CASSQSTGAEAFF. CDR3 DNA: TGTGCCAGCAGCCAATCTACAGGGGCTGAAGCTTTCTTT.

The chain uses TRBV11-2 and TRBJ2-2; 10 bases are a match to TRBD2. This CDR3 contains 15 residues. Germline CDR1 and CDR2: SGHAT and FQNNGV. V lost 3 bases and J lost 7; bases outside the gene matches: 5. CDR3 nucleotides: TGTGCCAGCAGCTTCCTAGCGGGAGAGATCGGGGAGCTGTTTTTT. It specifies CASSFLAGEIGELFF.

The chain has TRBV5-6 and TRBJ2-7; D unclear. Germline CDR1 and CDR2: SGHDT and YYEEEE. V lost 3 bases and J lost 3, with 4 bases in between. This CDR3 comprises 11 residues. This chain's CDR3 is CASSSNYEQYF. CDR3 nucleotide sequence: TGTGCCAGCAGCTCAAACTACGAGCAGTACTTC. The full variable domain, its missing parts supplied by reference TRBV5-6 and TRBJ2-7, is DAGVTQSPTHLIKTRGQQVTLRCSPKSGHDTVSWYQQALGQGPQFIFQYYEEEERQRGNFPDRFSGHQFPNYSSELNVNALLLGDSALYLCASSSNYEQYFGPGTRLTVT.

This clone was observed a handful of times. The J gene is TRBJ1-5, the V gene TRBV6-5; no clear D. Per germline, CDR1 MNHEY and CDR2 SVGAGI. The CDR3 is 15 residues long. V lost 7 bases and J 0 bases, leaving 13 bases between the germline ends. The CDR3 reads CASTAGGHSNQPQHF. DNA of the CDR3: TGTGCCAGCACCGCGGGTGGTCATAGCAATCAGCCCCAGCATTTT.

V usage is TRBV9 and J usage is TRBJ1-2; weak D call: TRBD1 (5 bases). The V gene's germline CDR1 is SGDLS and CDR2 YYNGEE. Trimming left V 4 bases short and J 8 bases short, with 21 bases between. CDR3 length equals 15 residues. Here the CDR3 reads CASSPTDRPLGGYTF. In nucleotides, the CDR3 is TGTGCCAGCAGCCCAACTGACAGACCCCTTGGGGGCTACACCTTC.